This T cell receptor (beta chain) originates from a study of blood T cell repertoires in COVID-19. About the research overall: From the United States, Italy and Spain came samples of acute and convalescent COVID-19.

Data came from immunoSEQ multiplex PCR; TCRdb stores just in-frame clones and leaves some out. Among tens of thousands of clones listed, over 75% were seen once. The receptor was derived from a human donor in a cohort sampled during active COVID-19. Sequencing was done on a sample of peripheral blood.

The DNA of the CDR3 is TGTGCCAGTCGGACAGGGGCGCACGGCTACACCTTC. Protein: CASRTGAHGYTF. This sequence joins TRBV25-1 and TRBJ1-2, with 9 bases that match TRBD1. Germline loops: CDR1 MGHDK, CDR2 SYGVNS. V was pared by 9 bases and J by 8 bases, with 7 bases of the junction left unmatched. The CDR3 covers 12 residues.